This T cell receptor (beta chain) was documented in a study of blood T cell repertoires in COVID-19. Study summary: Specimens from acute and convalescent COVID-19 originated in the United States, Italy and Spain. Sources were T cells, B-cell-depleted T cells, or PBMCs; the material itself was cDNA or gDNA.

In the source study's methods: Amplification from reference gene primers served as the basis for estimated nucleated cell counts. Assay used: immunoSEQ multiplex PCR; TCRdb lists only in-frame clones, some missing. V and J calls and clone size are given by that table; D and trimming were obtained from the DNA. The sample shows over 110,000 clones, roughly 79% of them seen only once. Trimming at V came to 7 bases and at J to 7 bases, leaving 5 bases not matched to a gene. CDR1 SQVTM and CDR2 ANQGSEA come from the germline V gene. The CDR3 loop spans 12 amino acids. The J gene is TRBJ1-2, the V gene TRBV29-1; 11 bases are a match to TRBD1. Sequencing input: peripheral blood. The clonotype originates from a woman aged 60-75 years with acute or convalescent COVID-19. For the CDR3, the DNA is TGCAGCGACGCCGGACAGGGGGCTGGCTACACCTTC. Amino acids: CSDAGQGAGYTF.